This T cell receptor (beta chain) emerged from a study of T cells expressing NK-cell markers. Study in general: Seven HCMV-seropositive donors and one seronegative donor made up the eight sequenced donors.

The CDR3 runs to 15 residues. CDR1 and CDR2 from the germline V gene are SQVTM and ANQGSEA. Overall study results and limits: One observes that, in several donors, these clonotypes were also the leading ones within the CD3+CD56-NKG2C+ fraction. A range of about 1.0-7.0% of CD8+ T cells consisted of dominant NKG2C+ clonotypes in more than five donors.

In generating TCR beta cDNA, 5'RACE template switching with UMIs was used. TCRdb reanalyzed the 5' RACE reads, giving one entry per CDR3 protein sequence and no DNA. The table for this sample gives approximately 550,000 distinct CDR3 sequences. A word on this clonotype: Its target is unknown.

Sequencing input: blood T cells: a sorted CD56 or NKG2C T cell subset, CD4+ or CD8+ T cells, or bulk PBMC T cells (not recorded which). This clonotype was sampled from a young man in good health. The chain is built from TRBV29-1 and TRBJ2-5; TCRdb selects TRBD2, and the lack of DNA leaves this call unchecked. The chain's CDR3 is CSVIGTSGTQETQYF.